This entry lists 9 T cell receptor beta chains sequenced from one sample in a study of shared clonotypes between healthy human individuals. Here immunoSEQ multiplex PCR was the method, and the copy in TCRdb shows in-frame clones only, minus some. The data show more than 2 million clones, approximately 96% seen once. The sequenced sample was naive CD4+ T cells sorted from blood. The subset is: CD45RA+ positively selected. The receptors shown here come from a man younger than 30 in good health.

This clone was observed a single time. The V gene is TRBV6-5, the J gene TRBJ2-5; 14 nucleotides line up with TRBD2. CDR1 is MNHEY, CDR2 SVGAGI, per germline. The CDR3 sequence is 14 residues long. After removal of 8 bases from V and 5 bases from J, the junction contained 4 bases not matched to a gene. This CDR3 is CASARLAGGETQYF. As DNA, the CDR3 is TGTGCCAGCGCCAGACTAGCGGGGGGGGAGACCCAGTACTTC.

V is TRBV5-5 and J is TRBJ1-5, with 7 bases lining up with TRBD1. After removal of 4 bases from V and 3 bases from J, the junction contained 7 bases not matched to a gene. Germline loops: CDR1 SGHKS, CDR2 YYEKEE (reference sequence). The CDR3 totals 15 residues. CDR3 DNA: TGTGCCAGCAGCCCTGATGACAGGGTCAATCAGCCCCAGCATTTT. Translated, it gives CASSPDDRVNQPQHF. Using reference TRBV5-5 and TRBJ1-5 for the parts outside the CDR3, the full variable domain is DAGVTQSPTHLIKTRGQQVTLRCSPISGHKSVSWYQQVLGQGPQFIFQYYEKEERGRGNFPDRFSARQFPNYSSELNVNALLLGDSALYLCASSPDDRVNQPQHFGDGTRLSIL.

This chain joins TRBV5-1 and TRBJ2-3; D is perhaps TRBD2 (6 bases). Trimming shortened V by 4 bases and J by 0 bases, and 12 bases separated the two germline ends. CDR3 length: 15 amino acids. From germline, CDR1 is SGHRS and CDR2 YFSETQ. CDR3: CASSADGGSTDTQYF. CDR3 sequence (DNA): TGCGCCAGCAGCGCGGACGGGGGAAGCACAGATACGCAGTATTTT.

As to this clone: This same CDR3 is encoded by further DNA sequences in the sample. The rearrangement links TRBV5-4 to TRBJ1-6; D gene unclear. This CDR3 is 15 amino acids long. Germline CDR1 reads SGHNT; CDR2 reads YYREEE (reference sequence). V lost 0 bases and J 5 bases, leaving 9 bases between the germline ends. Here the CDR3 reads CASSLGGSDNSPLHF. The CDR3 DNA follows: TGTGCCAGCAGCTTGGGAGGGTCTGATAATTCACCCCTCCACTTT.

This chain joins TRBV7-2 and TRBJ2-1; 9 positions match TRBD2. This CDR3 has 15 amino acids. Germline loops: CDR1 SGHTA, CDR2 FQGNSA. Trimming took 5 bases from V and 4 from J; bases not matched to a gene: 6. The CDR3: CASSLGLAPYNEQFF. For the CDR3, the DNA is TGTGCCAGCAGCCTTGGACTAGCGCCTTACAATGAGCAGTTCTTC.

The rearrangement uses TRBV7-2 and TRBJ2-3; 11 bases agree with TRBD1. The length of the CDR3 is 16 residues. The V and J ends lost 5 bases and 5 bases, in that order; junction bases with no gene match: 9. Per germline, CDR1 SGHTA and CDR2 FQGNSA. CDR3 in DNA: TGTGCCAGCAGCCGGATCGGGACAGGGGGTAGAGATACGCAGTATTTT. Translated, it gives CASSRIGTGGRDTQYF.

The rearrangement joins TRBV6-1 to TRBJ1-5; the match to TRBD1 covers 11 bases. The CDR3 is made up of 16 amino acids. Looked up from germline, CDR1 is MNHNS and CDR2 is SASEGT. After removal of 4 bases from V and 6 bases from J, the junction contained 8 bases not matched to a gene. The DNA of the CDR3 is TGTGCCAGCAGTGCAACCGGGACAGGGGGTACTCAGCCCCAGCATTTT. It codes for CASSATGTGGTQPQHF.

This chain's CDR3 is CASSVTGTEIVGSDTQYF. In DNA form, the CDR3 reads TGTGCCAGCAGCGTAACCGGGACGGAAATAGTTGGGTCGGATACGCAGTATTTT. This chain uses TRBV9 with TRBJ2-3; the D gene could be TRBD1 or TRBD2 (5 bases each). Germline loops: CDR1 SGDLS, CDR2 YYNGEE. Trimming took off 1 base at V and 6 bases at J, with 24 bases between the two ends. This CDR3 region has 18 residues.

This chain links TRBV28 with TRBJ2-7; 7 bases line up with TRBD1. V lost 6 bases to trimming and J lost 3 bases; unmatched junction nucleotides: 14. Germline loops: CDR1 MDHEN, CDR2 SYDVKM. This CDR3 contains 16 residues. CDR3 bases: TGTGCCAGCAGCTCCCAGGCGGCAGGGGGTTACTACGAGCAGTACTTC. This sequence encodes CASSSQAAGGYYEQYF.